This is a list of T cell receptor beta chains from one sample in a study of T-cell reconstitution after alpha-beta-depleted transplantation in children. TCRdb redid the calling of the PCR reads with MiXCR, one entry per CDR3 protein. The table records some 500,000 distinct CDR3 sequences, approximately 29% of them present only once. The material sequenced was PBMCs from the stem cell graft donor, taken from the stem cell graft. These receptors came from a human donor who donated a stem cell graft to a child with aplastic anemia. Both conserved end residues are part of each CDR3. D genes are given only for firm matches. Rows give clone size only sometimes, using once, few, many, or a class for an expanded clone.

d_call clone_size j_call v_call cdr3_nt cdr3_aa
TRBD1 NA TRBJ1-5 TRBV15 TGTGCCACCAGCCCTGAGGGACAGGCCCATCAGCCCCAGCATTTT CATSPEGQAHQPQHF
NA few TRBJ2-1 TRBV9 TGTGCCAGCAGCGTAGAAGTAACTAGAAACAATGAGCAGTTCTTC CASSVEVTRNNEQFF
TRBD2 few TRBJ2-1 TRBV12-3/TRBV12-4 TGTGCCAGCAGCTCCGGGACTAGCGGTAACAATGAGCAGTTCTTC CASSSGTSGNNEQFF
NA NA TRBJ1-2 TRBV6-2/TRBV6-3 TGTGCCAGCAGTTTCTCTTCGTGGGCAGGGGATGACTACACCTTC CASSFSSWAGDDYTF
NA NA TRBJ1-1 TRBV29-1 TGCAGCGTTGAAGGGGATTACGCTGAAGCTTTCTTT CSVEGDYAEAFF
TRBD2 NA TRBJ2-1 TRBV4-3 TGCGCCAGCAGCCAAGATCGGGCTAGCGGGAGCGGAGAGCAGTTCTTC CASSQDRASGSGEQFF
NA few TRBJ2-7 TRBV5-1 TGCGCCAGCAGCTTGGTGTCCGGGGAAAGGAACGAGCAGTACTTC CASSLVSGERNEQYF
NA NA TRBJ2-1 TRBV7-3 TGTGCCAGCAGCTTTGGGGTAACTAGCTCCTACAATGAGCAGTTCTTC CASSFGVTSSYNEQFF
TRBD1 NA TRBJ1-5 TRBV12-3/TRBV12-4 TGTGCCAGCAGTTCGGACAGGGGGATCCAGCCCCAGCATTTT CASSSDRGIQPQHF
TRBD2 NA TRBJ2-3 TRBV5-5 TGTGCCAGCAGCGCCACGGGGACTAGCGGGATCCGCCAGGGGTCAGATACGCAGTATTTT CASSATGTSGIRQGSDTQYF
NA few TRBJ2-5 TRBV7-2 TGTGCCAGCAGCTTAGGGGGCGGCCTAGAGACCCAGTACTTC CASSLGGGLETQYF
NA few TRBJ2-3 TRBV5-5 TGTGCCAGCAGCTTTTGGCAGGGGATCAGAGATACGCAGTATTTT CASSFWQGIRDTQYF
NA NA TRBJ2-3 TRBV4-3 TGCGCCAGCAGCCCCAACGGAGTAGATTCAGATACGCAGTATTTT CASSPNGVDSDTQYF
TRBD2 NA TRBJ2-1 TRBV5-1 TGCGCCAGCAGCTTATCTAGCGGGAGGAACAATGAGCAGTTCTTC CASSLSSGRNNEQFF
NA few TRBJ1-1 TRBV18 TGTGCCAGCTCAGAGAGTATGAACACTGAAGCTTTCTTT CASSESMNTEAFF
NA NA TRBJ1-5 TRBV7-2 TGTGCCAGCAGCTCTGGCGGACTCCGAAGCAATCAGCCCCAGCATTTT CASSSGGLRSNQPQHF